This T cell receptor (beta chain) was documented in a study of early T cells in non-severe SARS-CoV-2 infection. CDR3 size: 14 residues. Trimming cost V 11 bases and J 4 bases, with 17 bases left between them. TCRdb re-derived calls from the 5' RACE reads in MiXCR, one entry per CDR3 protein. The sample holds about 72,000 distinct CDR3 sequences, roughly 9.1% seen once. The chain joins TRBV6-7 to TRBJ2-2, with D possibly TRBD1 on 6 matching bases. Being an ORF, TRBV6-7 has a function that is uncertain. The source was whole blood, collected at baseline. The receptor comes from an adult who was a healthcare worker with PCR-confirmed SARS-CoV-2 infection or an uninfected control (not recorded which). CDR3 DNA: TGTGCCGGGGAAGACAGGTATCTCACCGGGGAGCTGTTTTTT. Amino acids: CAGEDRYLTGELFF.